One and the same sample provided the 18 T cell receptor beta chains below, sequenced in a study of coeliac disease. Generated by immunoSEQ multiplex PCR, the TCRdb table keeps only in-frame clones and is missing some. The table shows 6,000 to 8,500 clones, with 60% to 80% occurring only once. Study-wide results and caveats: Control samples showed higher TRB and TRG clonality than intraepithelial and lamina propria samples in active celiac disease.

These TCRs are of unknown antigen specificity. Sequenced sample: lamina propria lymphocytes from the gut. The receptors were sampled from a young woman with active celiac disease.

The chain employs TRBV4-1 and TRBJ2-3, with a possible D match to TRBD2 (7 bases). Germline CDR1 is MGHRA and CDR2 is YSYEKL. V lost 1 base and J 5 bases, leaving 16 bases between the germline ends. The CDR3 extends over 16 amino acids. The CDR3 here is CASSQGLRGGGDTQYF. DNA of the CDR3: TGCGCCAGCAGCCAAGGTTTAAGGGGGGGCGGAGATACGCAGTATTTT.

The chain employs TRBV5-4 and TRBJ2-7; 11 nucleotides align to TRBD2. Trimming at V came to 3 bases and at J to 2 bases, leaving 13 bases not matched to a gene. This CDR3 has 18 residues. Per the germline V gene, CDR1 is SGHNT and CDR2 is YYREEE (reference sequence). CDR3 sequence: CASSWAQGLADSPYEQYF. DNA for the CDR3: TGTGCCAGCAGCTGGGCCCAGGGACTAGCGGATAGCCCCTACGAGCAGTACTTC. Full variable domain (missing parts from reference TRBV5-4 and TRBJ2-7): ETGVTQSPTHLIKTRGQQVTLRCSSQSGHNTVSWYQQALGQGPQFIFQYYREEENGRGNFPPRFSGLQFPNYSSELNVNALELDDSALYLCASSWAQGLADSPYEQYFGPGTRLTVT.

The chain couples TRBV29-1 to TRBJ1-2, with TRBD1 as a possible D gene (6 bases). Germline V gives CDR1 SQVTM, CDR2 ANQGSEA. CDR3 size: 12 residues. Trimming removed 4 bases from V and 8 bases from J, with 14 bases in between. CDR3: CSVVGAMKGYTF. CDR3 in DNA: TGCAGCGTTGTGGGGGCGATGAAGGGCTACACCTTC.

For the CDR3, the DNA is TGTGCCAGCAGTTTTTACAGTCCCTACGAGCAGTACTTC. Protein: CASSFYSPYEQYF. The rearrangement uses TRBV28 and TRBJ2-7; no clear D gene. V lost 3 bases and J lost 2, with 8 bases in between. From germline, CDR1 is MDHEN and CDR2 SYDVKM. The CDR3 is 13 residues long.

This clone was found once. V usage is TRBV13 and J usage is TRBJ2-5; D perhaps matches TRBD2 (6 bases). CDR1 is PRHDT, CDR2 FYEKMQ, per germline (reference sequence). The ends were cut back, 5 bases at V and 5 bases at J, with 18 bases in the middle. The CDR3 totals 15 residues. CDR3 residues: CASSPLRISGETQYF. CDR3 DNA: TGTGCCAGCAGCCCGCTCCGGATCAGCGGGGAGACCCAGTACTTC. Full variable domain (outside the CDR3, taken from reference TRBV13 and TRBJ2-5): AAGVIQSPRHLIKEKRETATLKCYPIPRHDTVYWYQQGPGQDPQFLISFYEKMQSDKGSIPDRFSAQQFSDYHSELNMSSLELGDSALYFCASSPLRISGETQYFGPGTRLLVL.

The V and J genes are TRBV6-6 and TRBJ1-2; a weak D match, TRBD1 (5 bases). The V gene lost 4 bases and the J gene lost 0 bases, with 6 bases spanning the gap. CDR1 and CDR2 from the germline V gene are MNHNY and SVGAGI (reference sequence). CDR3 length equals 13 residues. CDR3 residues: CASSSGPNYGYTF. Here the CDR3 DNA reads TGTGCCAGCAGTTCAGGGCCTAACTATGGCTACACCTTC.

The genes are TRBV4-2 and TRBJ2-7; D not certain. Trimming cost V 1 base and J 5 bases, with 15 bases left between them. This CDR3 region has 15 residues. The germline CDR1 and CDR2 sequences are LGHNA and YNFKEQ. CDR3 sequence: CASSQGRFEWHEQYF. DNA of the CDR3: TGTGCCAGCAGCCAAGGGCGGTTCGAGTGGCACGAGCAGTACTTC.

This clone was detected a few times. V and J are TRBV29-1 and TRBJ2-3; D is unclear. CDR1 is SQVTM, CDR2 ANQGSEA, per germline. This CDR3 has 12 amino acids. Trimming cost V 5 bases and J 0 bases, with 6 bases left between them. The CDR3 DNA reads as TGCAGCGTTATCCTCAGCACAGATACGCAGTATTTT. Translation gives CSVILSTDTQYF.

The gene calls are TRBV5-1 and TRBJ2-3; D might be TRBD2 (5 bases). Germline V gene lookup returns CDR1 SGHRS and CDR2 YFSETQ. V lost 0 bases and J 4 bases, leaving 9 bases between the germline ends. The CDR3 sequence is 14 residues long. The CDR3 here is CASSLGVSADTQYF. The CDR3 DNA reads TGCGCCAGCAGCTTGGGGGTTAGCGCAGATACGCAGTATTTT.

The rearrangement uses TRBV5-5 and TRBJ2-5; D is possibly TRBD2 (5 bases). Trimming took off 3 bases at V and 2 bases at J, with 8 bases between the two ends. Germline V lookup: CDR1 SGHKS, CDR2 YYEKEE (reference sequence). This CDR3 region has 13 residues. The CDR3 loop reads CASSCGCQETQYF. CDR3 DNA sequence: TGTGCCAGCAGCTGCGGGTGTCAAGAGACCCAGTACTTC.

By share, this clone counts as medium-sized (0.01 to 0.1%). V usage is TRBV2 and J usage is TRBJ1-1; maybe TRBD1 (6 bases). Germline CDR1 is SNHLY and CDR2 is FYNNEI. The CDR3 has 14 amino acids. V lost 6 bases to trimming and J lost 5 bases, with 16 bases between them. CDR3 nucleotides: TGTGCCAGCAGAACAGGGAGATCGGGTACTGAAGCTTTCTTT. This sequence encodes CASRTGRSGTEAFF.

CDR3 residues: CASNVGQAYEQYF. The CDR3 DNA reads TGTGCCAGCAACGTTGGGCAAGCATACGAGCAGTACTTC. V is TRBV7-8 and J is TRBJ2-7; D is unresolved. The CDR3 runs to 13 residues. V lost 7 bases to trimming and J lost 4 bases, with 14 bases between them. Germline V gene data show CDR1 as SGHVS and CDR2 as FQNEAQ. The full variable domain, in which reference TRBV7-8 and TRBJ2-7 provide the parts outside the CDR3, is GAGVSQSPRYKVAKRGQDVALRCDPISGHVSLFWYQQALGQGPEFLTYFQNEAQLDKSGLPSDRFFAERPEGSVSTLKIQRTQQEDSAVYLCASNVGQAYEQYFGPGTRLTVT.

The chain links TRBV28 to TRBJ2-1; 7 bases map to TRBD1. This CDR3 spans 16 amino acids. Germline CDR1 reads MDHEN; CDR2 reads SYDVKM. V lost 4 bases to trimming and J lost 1 base; unmatched junction nucleotides: 7. The CDR3 coding sequence is TGTGCCAGCAGTTCCACGGGACAGAGATCCTACAATGAGCAGTTCTTC. Translation gives CASSSTGQRSYNEQFF.

This clone was counted between two and nine times. The rearrangement links TRBV4-1 to TRBJ2-1; 11 bases line up with TRBD2. This CDR3 has 16 amino acids. V was pared by 3 bases and J by 3 bases, with 4 bases of the junction left unmatched. Per germline, CDR1 MGHRA and CDR2 YSYEKL. In DNA, the CDR3 is TGCGCCAGCAGCCAGGTAGCGGGGGGGCTCTACAATGAGCAGTTCTTC. This translates into CASSQVAGGLYNEQFF.

This clone has only one observation. This chain uses TRBV7-8 with TRBJ1-2; D unresolved. The V gene lost 5 bases and the J gene lost 2 bases, with 12 bases spanning the gap. Germline values: CDR1 SGHVS, CDR2 FQNEAQ. There are 14 residues in the CDR3. The chain's CDR3 is CASSLLQENYGYTF. The DNA for the CDR3 is TGTGCCAGCAGCCTATTGCAAGAGAACTATGGCTACACCTTC.

The rearrangement links TRBV19 to TRBJ2-3; the match to TRBD2 covers 9 bases. There are 19 residues in the CDR3. V lost 2 bases to trimming and J lost 4 bases; unmatched junction nucleotides: 16. The V gene's germline CDR1 is LNHDA and CDR2 SQIVND (reference sequence). The CDR3 sequence is CASSISGQGLAGVPDTQYF. CDR3 coding DNA: TGTGCCAGTAGTATAAGTGGTCAGGGTTTAGCGGGAGTTCCAGATACGCAGTATTTT.

This clone was counted between two and nine times. This chain connects TRBV30 to TRBJ2-1; 7 bases line up with TRBD2. This CDR3 comprises 17 residues. The V gene end was trimmed by 2 bases and the J gene end by 2 bases; junction bases not matched to a gene: 12. Germline CDR1 is GTSNPN and CDR2 is SVGIG (reference sequence). The CDR3 DNA reads TGTGCCTGGAGTCGCCACCCTACTAGCGAAACCTACAATGAGCAGTTCTTC. As protein: CAWSRHPTSETYNEQFF.

This clone appeared a few times. The chain employs TRBV6-9 and TRBJ1-5; no reliable D call. Trimming shortened V by 5 bases and J by 2 bases, and 7 bases separated the two germline ends. CDR1 and CDR2 from the germline V gene are MNHGY and SVAAGI. The CDR3 is 13 residues long. This CDR3 reads CASSEIGNQPQHF. The CDR3, as DNA: TGTGCCAGCAGTGAGATAGGCAATCAGCCCCAGCATTTT.